These T cell receptor beta chains were read from a single sample in a study of blood T cell repertoires in COVID-19. Clones were read by immunoSEQ multiplex PCR, and TCRdb kept only the in-frame ones, dropping some. Among under 200,000 clones listed, around 87% were seen once. What was sequenced was peripheral blood. The receptors come from a man between 60 and 75 years old with COVID-19, enrolled during active disease. Each CDR3 is given without its conserved first and last residue. D genes are given only for firm matches.

j_gene	v_gene	d_gene	CDR3aa
TRBJ2-2	TRBV4-3	-	ASSPGGRLRGTGELF
TRBJ1-6	TRBV5-8	TRBD1	ASSQNRGNSPLH
TRBJ2-1	TRBV7-3	TRBD2	ASSASGTRGNEQF
TRBJ1-5	TRBV5-6	TRBD1	ASSSLGQKSNQPQH
TRBJ1-6	TRBV2	TRBD1	AGQGAGDNSPLH
TRBJ2-3	TRBV7-2	TRBD2	ASSYGLDPDTQY
TRBJ2-7	TRBV2	-	ASSAQGYEQY
TRBJ2-4	TRBV10-3	TRBD2	AISEAPGPSGGNIQY
TRBJ2-7	TRBV7-2	TRBD2	ASSLRTSGLYEQY
TRBJ1-2	TRBV5-4	TRBD1	ASSLAEQGRYGYT
TRBJ1-3	TRBV6-7	-	ASSSGVLSGNTIY
TRBJ2-4	TRBV2	-	ASSEQLAKNIQY
TRBJ1-2	TRBV9	TRBD1	ASSDRQGGIHGYT
TRBJ2-2	TRBV7-2	TRBD2	ASRLAGGRAGELF
TRBJ1-1	TRBV5-4	-	ASSTEREGTEAF
TRBJ1-6	TRBV19	TRBD1	ASSLYSPGQGISPLH
TRBJ1-2	TRBV4-3	TRBD1	ASSHRDSYGYT
TRBJ2-1	TRBV12-3/TRBV12-4	-	ASSFVQAGEQF
TRBJ1-6	TRBV7-3	TRBD1	ASSPTGVGNSPLH
TRBJ2-3	TRBV28	-	ASSSQDSQEADTQY
TRBJ2-6	TRBV6-5	TRBD2	ASSPTWGGAYVLT
TRBJ1-2	TRBV7-2	-	ASSLDGDYGYT
TRBJ1-1	TRBV9	-	ASSSDRTNTEAF
TRBJ2-3	TRBV10-3	TRBD2	AISESRLAGSTGMDTQY
TRBJ2-3	TRBV24-1	-	ATSSAGFPDTQY
TRBJ1-5	TRBV19	TRBD1	ASSIGTDRAPQH
TRBJ2-2	TRBV28	-	ASSLSTGELF
TRBJ1-1	TRBV20-1	-	SANTHTEAF
TRBJ2-3	TRBV6-6	-	ASRMDSITDTQY
TRBJ1-2	TRBV6-5	TRBD1	ASSYSRTGGGYGYT
TRBJ1-2	TRBV28	-	ASSLTSYGYT
TRBJ2-1	TRBV6-1	TRBD2	ASSEFRGGGYNEQF
TRBJ1-1	TRBV7-3	-	ASSGTGLNTEAF
TRBJ1-5	TRBV7-2	-	ASGLNSQPQH
TRBJ2-4	TRBV4-1	-	ASSQDSGTRLAKNIQY
TRBJ1-2	TRBV9	-	ASSYLGGQGKRSYT
TRBJ2-5	TRBV5-1	TRBD1	ASSLGTGRTRTQY
TRBJ1-2	TRBV3-1/TRBV3-2	TRBD1	ASSQGGTGRLYGYT
TRBJ2-2	TRBV6-6	-	ASSYVRNTGELF
TRBJ1-3	TRBV9	-	ASSEALMTNSGNTIY
TRBJ2-2	TRBV9	TRBD2	ASTFTGGLGTGELF
TRBJ1-2	TRBV7-2	TRBD1	ASSGEPGQGNYGYT